Each of the 22 T cell receptor beta chains below was sequenced from the same sample in a study of metastatic and nonmetastatic thyroid tumors (dated by TCRdb to 2018 to 2020). The protocol used for the library was PCR. The listed sequencing device is Illumina HiSeq 4000. TCRdb cleaned the public reads at Q25 with fastp, built clones with MiXCR and kept in-frame beta chains. For this sample the table gives almost 70,000 clones, of which 14% were detected only once. Less than 8.5% of the sample rests with the top ten. No patient had received any treatment before thyroid surgery. Specimen: blood. These receptors originate from a male donor with papillary thyroid cancer or a benign thyroid nodule (not recorded which). Some clones in this sample may be carry-over from other donors' samples.

Concerning this clone: As the CDR3 is not closed by the conserved phenylalanine or tryptophan, this likely results from a read error. The V gene is TRBV6-2 or TRBV6-3, the J gene TRBJ2-7, with 7 bases identical to TRBD2. In germline, CDR1 is MNHEY, CDR2 SVGEGT. This CDR3 is 11 amino acids long. The CDR3 region is CVSGTFYEQYI. The CDR3 region has the DNA TGTGTCAGCGGGACTTTCTACGAGCAGTACATC.

The chain joins TRBV5-1 to TRBJ1-2, with D maybe TRBD1 (5 bases). The CDR3 is made up of 19 amino acids. The V and J ends lost 0 bases and 0 bases respectively, with 21 bases between them. Germline CDR1 and CDR2: SGHRS and YFSETQ. The CDR3 DNA is TGCGCCAGCAGCTTGGTGCTCACAGGCACTACTCCTGCTAACTATGGCTACACCTTC. Translated, it gives CASSLVLTGTTPANYGYTF.

This clone has only one observation. A much larger clone lies one base from this, so it may be a read error. The chain is built from TRBV20-1 and TRBJ1-1; D not certain. CDR1 DFQATT and CDR2 SNEGSKA come from the germline V gene (reference sequence). There are 12 residues in the CDR3. The CDR3 DNA follows: TGCAGCGCTAGATGGGGTTTCGGTGAAGCTTTCTTT. Its translation: CSARWGFGEAFF.

This clone has a count of ten or more. The chain combines TRBV19 with TRBJ1-6; D remains ambiguous. In germline, CDR1 is LNHDA, CDR2 SQIVND (reference sequence). With 3 bases removed from V and 5 bases from J, the gap between germline ends came to 5 bases. The CDR3 is 13 amino acids. The CDR3 loop reads CASSILNNSPLHF. The DNA of the CDR3 is TGTGCCAGTAGTATCTTAAATAATTCACCCCTCCACTTT.

This clone was counted ten times or more. This chain joins TRBV18 and TRBJ2-2; 8 bases line up with TRBD1. CDR3 length equals 14 residues. Germline V gene data show CDR1 as KGHSH and CDR2 as LQKENI. J lost 4 bases, V lost 3 bases, and 1 base had no gene match. DNA for the CDR3: TGTGCCAGCTCACCGGACAGGGTCACCGGGGAGCTGTTTTTT. This encodes CASSPDRVTGELFF.

This clone has just a few counts. The chain joins TRBV5-4 to TRBJ1-2; 7 bases fit TRBD1. Germline CDR1 and CDR2: SGHNT and YYREEE (reference sequence). CDR3 length: 13 amino acids. With 4 bases clipped from V and 8 bases from J, the junction kept 8 bases outside the gene matches. CDR3 nucleotide sequence: TGTGCCAGCAGCCCCGGACAGGTTGAGGGCTACACCTTC. This gives the protein CASSPGQVEGYTF.

This clone was seen at least ten times. The V gene is TRBV20-1, the J gene TRBJ2-6; tentatively, D is TRBD2 (5 bases). The CDR3 loop spans 16 amino acids. The germline V and J ends were trimmed by 3 bases and 0 bases, with 12 bases remaining between them. From germline, CDR1 is DFQATT and CDR2 SNEGSKA (reference sequence). DNA of the CDR3: TGCAGTGCTAGTGGCTCGGGGAACTCTGGGGCCAACGTCCTGACTTTC. This codes for CSASGSGNSGANVLTF.

This clone was seen repeatedly, ten times or more. The chain recombines TRBV4-3 with TRBJ1-1; no firm D call. The CDR3 is made up of 14 amino acids. CDR1 and CDR2 (germline): LGHNA, YSLEER. V was cut by 1 base and J by 1 base, with 7 bases left in between. As DNA, the CDR3 is TGCGCCAGCAGCCAAGGACCACCGAACACTGAAGCTTTCTTT. Its protein product is CASSQGPPNTEAFF.

This sequence joins TRBV4-1 and TRBJ2-7, with unresolved D. The ends were cut back, 0 bases at V and 5 bases at J, with 11 bases in the middle. Germline assignment: CDR1 MGHRA and CDR2 YSYEKL. The CDR3 consists of 14 residues. The CDR3 sequence: CASSQDGSRDEQYF. Written as DNA, the CDR3 is TGCGCCAGCAGCCAAGACGGCTCAAGAGACGAGCAGTACTTC.

This clone was picked up a small number of times. One end of the junction does not line up with germline, which may come from a read error. The V call is TRBV12-3 or TRBV12-4, the J call TRBJ2-1; 8 bases fit TRBD1. This CDR3 contains 17 residues. The CDR3: CASSASQGGGSYDEQFF. The CDR3 nucleotides read TGTGCCAGCAGTGCTTCACAGGGGGGTGGCTCCTACGATGAGCAGTTCTTC.

This clone has only a few counts. At one of its ends the junction is not consistent with the germline gene, which may arise from a read error. This chain connects TRBV6-1 to TRBJ2-7; perhaps TRBD2 as D (6 bases). The CDR3 covers 11 residues. CDR1 and CDR2 from the germline V gene are MNHNS and SASEGT. CDR3 DNA: TGTGGCAGCAGTGCCCTGAGCGGGTGTTACTTC. Translating gives CGSSALSGCYF.

This clone was recorded at least ten times. This rearrangement joins TRBV2 to TRBJ2-7; D unresolved. Germline V gives CDR1 SNHLY, CDR2 FYNNEI. This CDR3 is built from 10 residues. The CDR3 loop reads CASSENEQCV. The CDR3 coding sequence is TGTGCCAGCAGTGAGAACGAGCAGTGCGTC.

This clone was observed at least ten times. The gene calls are TRBV5-1 and TRBJ1-4; 10 bases align to TRBD1. The CDR3 runs to 16 residues. Trimming took 2 bases from V and 6 from J; bases not matched to a gene: 7. Germline V CDR1 and CDR2: SGHRS, YFSETQ. CDR3 DNA: TGCGCCAGCAGCTTCGGAGACAGGGGGCTTGATGAAAAACTGTTTTTT. It translates to CASSFGDRGLDEKLFF.

This clone has more than one count but fewer than ten. V gene TRBV3-1 combines with J gene TRBJ2-5; a possible D gene is TRBD1 (5 bases). V shed 3 bases and J shed 0 bases, with 14 bases lying between them. Germline V CDR1 and CDR2: LGHDT, YNNKEL (reference sequence). The CDR3 is 16 residues long. CDR3 nucleotide sequence: TGTGCCAGCAGCCAGGGGCAGTGTCAGTACCAAGAGACCCAGTACTTC. This sequence encodes CASSQGQCQYQETQYF.

This clone was observed many times. This chain uses TRBV7-3 with TRBJ2-1; D is possibly TRBD2 (6 bases). V was clipped by 1 base and J by 7 bases, with 11 bases between them. This CDR3 is 14 amino acids long. CDR1 is SGHTA, CDR2 FQGTGA, per germline. The CDR3 DNA reads as TGTGCCAGCAGCTTAATGGGCGGGAATAATGAGCAGTTCTTC. It encodes CASSLMGGNNEQFF.

In its sample, this clone was seen many times. The CDR3 reads CAISESDGKLFF. CDR3 DNA: TGTGCCATCAGTGAGTCGGACGGAAAACTGTTTTTT. The gene calls are TRBV10-3 and TRBJ1-4; unclear D gene. The germline V gene encodes CDR1 ENHRY and CDR2 SYGVKD. This CDR3 contains 12 residues. V was clipped by 0 bases and J by 10 bases, with 6 bases between them.

This clone occurred many times. The chain links TRBV5-6 to TRBJ2-7, with 13 bases lining up with TRBD2. The ends lost 5 bases at V and 2 bases at J; junction bases unmatched: 1. Per germline, CDR1 SGHDT and CDR2 YYEEEE. The CDR3 has 14 residues. The CDR3 sequence is CASRGTSGTYEQYF. CDR3 coding DNA: TGTGCCAGCAGGGGGACTAGCGGGACCTACGAGCAGTACTTC.

This clone has ten or more counts. This sequence joins TRBV13 and TRBJ2-1, with a possible D match to TRBD2 (6 bases). Germline assignment: CDR1 PRHDT and CDR2 FYEKMQ (reference sequence). The CDR3 is made up of 15 amino acids. The ends were cut back, 0 bases at V and 0 bases at J, with 6 bases in the middle. Written as DNA, the CDR3 is TGTGCCAGCAGCTTAGGCGGGAGCTCCTACAATGAGCAGTTCTTC. It is translated as CASSLGGSSYNEQFF.

Comments on this clone: A read error may account for a junction end that differs from germline. The chain is built from TRBV20-1 and TRBJ1-2, with 8 nucleotides matching TRBD1. This CDR3 has 16 residues. CDR1 and CDR2 (germline): DFQATT, SNEGSKA (reference sequence). DNA of the CDR3: TGCAGTGCAACATGCCGGGGACAGGAGAGTAAGATTGGCTACACCTTT. The encoded protein is CSATCRGQESKIGYTF.

This clone has at least ten counts. An end of the junction does not agree with germline; a read error may underlie this. This chain connects TRBV12-3 or TRBV12-4 to TRBJ2-1, with 11 bases identical to TRBD2. This CDR3 region has 15 residues. The CDR3 bases are TGTGCCAGCAGTGTAGCGGGAGGGCCGGGGAATGAGCAGTTCTTC. It encodes CASSVAGGPGNEQFF.

Comment on this clone: A read error may account for a junction end that differs from germline. The chain couples TRBV13 to TRBJ2-3; tentative D call: TRBD2 (5 bases). The germline CDR1 and CDR2 sequences are PRHDT and FYEKMQ (reference sequence). This CDR3 contains 19 residues. Written as DNA, the CDR3 is TGTGCCATCAGCGGCGGAGTACGTGAGGGCCTGGTCGGCACAGATACGCAGTATTTT. Amino acids: CAISGGVREGLVGTDTQYF.

This clone was counted ten times or more. J is TRBJ2-2 and V is TRBV28; 11 nucleotides align to TRBD2. The CDR3 totals 17 residues. Germline V CDR1 and CDR2: MDHEN, SYDVKM. Trimming removed 6 bases from V and 1 base from J; junction bases left unmatched: 7. The CDR3 DNA is TGTGCCAGCAGGGGGACCGGGACTAGCGGGAACACCGGGGAGCTGTTTTTT. Amino acids: CASRGTGTSGNTGELFF.